One and the same sample provided the 10 T cell receptor beta chains below, sequenced in a study of breast tumors, draining lymph nodes, adjacent tissues. Axillary draining lymph nodes of breast cancer patients supplied the node samples. TCRdb re-called the multiplex PCR reads through MiXCR, storing one row per CDR3 protein. The sample yields about 300,000 distinct CDR3 sequences, around 31% seen once. The sample was axillary lymph node tissue. The receptors were sampled from a female donor with breast cancer. Some clones in this sample may be carry-over from other donors' samples.

The chain links TRBV6-2 or TRBV6-3 to TRBJ2-7; 11 nucleotides match TRBD2. Germline values: CDR1 MNHEY, CDR2 SVGEGT. V lost 5 bases to trimming and J lost 5 bases; unmatched junction nucleotides: 5. The CDR3 is 14 residues long. The CDR3 spells CASSPRLAGHEQYF. The CDR3 DNA follows: TGTGCCAGCAGTCCCCGACTAGCGGGGCACGAGCAGTACTTC.

This clonotype was observed at least ten times. Compared with germline, one end of the junction differs, possibly owing to a read error. The chain links TRBV6-5 to TRBJ1-2, with D hard to call. Germline V gives CDR1 MNHEY, CDR2 SVGAGI. CDR3 length: 14 amino acids. The CDR3 nucleotides are TGTGCCAGCAGTCACTCGAGAGGGAACTATGGCTACACCTTC. This encodes CASSHSRGNYGYTF.

V is TRBV2 and J is TRBJ2-7; D not certain. V lost 9 bases and J 1 base, leaving 7 bases between the germline ends. Germline V gives CDR1 SNHLY, CDR2 FYNNEI. CDR3 length: 11 amino acids. The CDR3 bases are TGTGCCAGTGTGACTTCCTACGAGCAGTACTTC. Translating it yields CASVTSYEQYF. Based on the CDR3 plus reference TRBV2 and TRBJ2-7, the full variable domain is EPEVTQTPSHQVTQMGQEVILRCVPISNHLYFYWYRQILGQKVEFLVSFYNNEISEKSEIFDDQFSVERPDGSNFTLKIRSTKLEDSAMYFCASVTSYEQYFGPGTRLTVT.

This clonotype was counted only a few times. The chain carries TRBV6-2 or TRBV6-3 and TRBJ2-7, with TRBD2 identical over 14 bases. Germline CDR1 MNHEY, CDR2 SVGEGT. This CDR3 comprises 14 residues. Losses at the gene ends were 4 bases for V and 5 bases for J; bases not matched to a gene: 1. For the CDR3, the DNA is TGTGCCAGCAGTTGGACTAGCGGGAGGCACGAGCAGTACTTC. Protein sequence: CASSWTSGRHEQYF.

This clonotype was counted ten times or more. The chain has TRBV11-2 and TRBJ2-5; 9 bases are a match to TRBD2. V lost 0 bases and J lost 6; bases outside the gene matches: 8. In germline, CDR1 is SGHAT, CDR2 FQNNGV. CDR3 length: 16 residues. CDR3 residues: CASSLENSGRNKTQYF. CDR3 nucleotide sequence: TGTGCCAGCAGCTTAGAGAATAGCGGGAGAAACAAGACCCAGTACTTC.

This clonotype was recorded a few times. J is TRBJ1-1 and V is TRBV11-1; perhaps TRBD1 as D (6 bases). The CDR3 runs to 15 residues. The ends were cut back, 5 bases at V and 3 bases at J, with 16 bases in the middle. Germline V gene lookup returns CDR1 SGHAT and CDR2 FQDESV (reference sequence). CDR3 region: CASSPYRVEDTEAFF. Here the CDR3 DNA reads TGTGCCAGCAGCCCGTACAGGGTTGAGGACACTGAAGCTTTCTTT.

With regard to this clonotype: A read error may be the cause here, since a much bigger clone is one base away. This chain uses TRBV5-6 with TRBJ2-7; D not resolved. Between the trimmed V and J ends, which lost 3 bases and 3 bases, there was a span of 10 bases. CDR3 length: 13 residues. CDR1 and CDR2 from the germline V gene are SGHDT and YYEEEE. CDR3 sequence reads: CASSSRSYYEQYF. The CDR3 coding sequence is TGTGCCAGCAGCTCGAGATCTTACTACGAGCAGTACTTC.

As for this clonotype: This may be a read error, as it is one base from a much larger clone. The gene calls are TRBV11-2 and TRBJ2-7; D call uncertain. Germline CDR1 SGHAT, CDR2 FQNNGV. The V and J ends lost 7 bases and 2 bases respectively, with 12 bases between them. CDR3 length: 13 amino acids. This CDR3 is CASNQERTYEQYF. Here the CDR3 DNA reads TGTGCCAGCAACCAGGAGCGAACCTACGAGCAGTACTTC.

In this sample, this clonotype turned up many times. The DNA for the CDR3 is TGCAGTGCTAGAGACTGGTCCCGGGCGGGGCGGAGGACATCTAGCACAGATACGCAGTATTTT. Translating it yields CSARDWSRAGRRTSSTDTQYF. This chain joins TRBV20-1 and TRBJ2-3, with D possibly being TRBD2 (6 bases). The V end was cut by 0 bases, the J end by 0 bases, with 28 bases between. Per germline, CDR1 DFQATT and CDR2 SNEGSKA (reference sequence). CDR3 length equals 21 residues.

In this sample, this clonotype turned up a few times. It may be a read error: a sequence one base away is much more abundant. V usage is TRBV20-1 and J usage is TRBJ1-2; TRBD1 aligns across 8 bases. The V and J ends lost 6 bases and 10 bases, in that order; junction bases with no gene match: 13. The CDR3 has 13 amino acids. Germline CDR1 reads DFQATT; CDR2 reads SNEGSKA (reference sequence). The CDR3 here is CSALQDRAHAYTF. The DNA for the CDR3 is TGCAGTGCCCTGCAGGACAGGGCCCATGCCTACACCTTC.